The 7 T cell receptor beta chains below were found in one sample sequenced in a study of OX40 agonist ivuxolimab in advanced cancers. This table comes from immunoSEQ multiplex PCR, and its TCRdb copy is limited to in-frame clones, with some not included. The profile shows some 15,000 clones, about 89% of them singletons. The material was CD4+ or CD8+ T cells sorted from blood, obtained in a trial of the OX40 agonist ivuxolimab. These receptors all stem from an adult with an advanced solid tumor such as melanoma, head and neck, liver or kidney cancer.

The chain recombines TRBV25-1 with TRBJ2-7; no definite D call. Trimming stripped 4 bases from V and 3 bases from J, with 7 bases between. CDR3 length: 12 residues. CDR1 and CDR2 (germline): MGHDK, SYGVNS. DNA of the CDR3: TGTGCCAGCAGTGGGGCTTTCTACGAGCAGTACTTC. It yields the protein CASSGAFYEQYF.

This chain uses TRBV6-5 with TRBJ2-1, with D possibly being TRBD1 (5 bases). The CDR3 contains 12 residues. Trimming cost V 5 bases and J 9 bases, with 11 bases left between them. CDR1 MNHEY and CDR2 SVGAGI come from the germline V gene. DNA for the CDR3: TGTGCCAGCAGTCCAAACAGGCTTGAGCAGTTCTTC. Amino acids: CASSPNRLEQFF.

J is TRBJ1-1 and V is TRBV19; D gene unclear. The germline CDR1 and CDR2 sequences are LNHDA and SQIVND (reference sequence). V gave up 5 bases and J gave up 3 bases, with 10 bases separating them. The CDR3 consists of 13 residues. The CDR3 loop is CASSLWTDTEAFF. In nucleotides, the CDR3 is TGTGCCAGTAGTCTATGGACCGACACTGAAGCTTTCTTT.

V is TRBV7-9 and J is TRBJ1-1; D uncertain. Germline V gene data show CDR1 as SEHNR and CDR2 as FQNEAQ (reference sequence). With 7 bases removed from V and 3 bases from J, the gap between germline ends came to 12 bases. The CDR3 has 13 amino acids. The CDR3 DNA sequence: TGTGCCAGCACCCCGGGTCGGGACACTGAAGCTTTCTTT. Amino acids: CASTPGRDTEAFF. Based on the CDR3 plus reference TRBV7-9 and TRBJ1-1, the full variable domain is DTGVSQNPRHKITKRGQNVTFRCDPISEHNRLYWYRQTLGQGPEFLTYFQNEAQLEKSRLLSDRFSAERPKGSFSTLEIQRTEQGDSAMYLCASTPGRDTEAFFGQGTRLTVV.

This clone has only one observation. The V gene is TRBV5-6, the J gene TRBJ2-6; D may be TRBD2 (6 bases). Germline CDR1 SGHDT, CDR2 YYEEEE. The CDR3 loop spans 14 amino acids. The ends were cut back, 6 bases at V and 1 base at J, with 8 bases in the middle. CDR3 in DNA: TGTGCCAGCACGGCGGGGTCTGGGGCCAACGTCCTGACTTTC. As protein: CASTAGSGANVLTF.

The V call is TRBV5-7, the J call TRBJ2-3; a possible D gene is TRBD2 (6 bases). TRBV5-7 falls under the ORF class, with uncertain function. This CDR3 has 15 amino acids. Between the trimmed V and J ends, which lost 0 bases and 2 bases, there was a span of 10 bases. The CDR3, as DNA: TGTGCCAGCAGCTTGGCGTCTAGCGCCACAGATACGCAGTATTTT. This sequence encodes CASSLASSATDTQYF.

The chain has TRBV7-9 and TRBJ1-2; 7 nucleotides match TRBD1. The CDR3 loop spans 19 amino acids. Germline V gene sequence: CDR1 SEHNR, CDR2 FQNEAQ (reference sequence). V lost 5 bases to trimming and J lost 1 base; unmatched junction nucleotides: 19. DNA for the CDR3: TGTGCCAGCAGCCAATCATATTTAAAGGGACAGAGCTATAACTATGGCTACACCTTC. The encoded protein is CASSQSYLKGQSYNYGYTF.